Presented here are 23 T cell receptor beta chains from one specimen sequenced in a study of molecular identifiers for immune sequencing clone quantification. TCRdb fed the PCR reads into MiXCR, producing one record per CDR3 protein. In the table there are about 630,000 distinct CDR3 sequences, about 25% of which are singletons. Sample: naive CD8+ T cells from blood, with Jurkat cell RNA spiked in. Subset: FACS-sorted CD8+CD4-CCR7+CD45RA+ naive T cells. Receptors were obtained from a human donor in good health. Some libraries in this study had Jurkat cell RNA spiked in.

The table lists this clonotype with many counts. The CDR3, as DNA: TGCAGCGCCCAAGGGGGCTACGAGCAGTACTTC. Amino acid sequence: CSAQGGYEQYF. The chain employs TRBV29-1 and TRBJ2-7, with a possible D match to TRBD1 (6 bases). Germline V gene sequence: CDR1 SQVTM, CDR2 ANQGSEA. The CDR3 is 11 amino acids. Trimming took 7 bases from V and 3 from J, leaving 10 bases between them.

The chain joins TRBV6-5 to TRBJ1-2, with 8 bases that match TRBD1. This CDR3 region has 15 residues. Germline V gene sequence: CDR1 MNHEY, CDR2 SVGAGI. V was pared by 2 bases and J by 3 bases, with 5 bases of the junction left unmatched. CDR3 sequence reads: CASSYGQGRYYGYTF. In DNA, the CDR3 is TGTGCCAGCAGTTACGGACAGGGCCGCTACTATGGCTACACCTTC.

This clonotype showed up many times. V is TRBV7-2 and J is TRBJ1-5, with D possibly matching TRBD1 (6 bases). V shed 5 bases and J shed 4 bases, with 15 bases lying between them. The CDR3 runs to 15 residues. Germline CDR1 reads SGHTA; CDR2 reads FQGNSA. The CDR3 loop reads CASSEDSLANQPQHF. Here the CDR3 DNA reads TGTGCCAGCAGCGAGGACAGCCTAGCTAATCAGCCCCAGCATTTT.

This clonotype was counted many times. This chain links TRBV28 with TRBJ1-5; no definite D call. Germline assignment: CDR1 MDHEN and CDR2 SYDVKM. The CDR3 length is 13 residues. V was cut by 1 base and J by 5 bases, with 6 bases left in between. In DNA, the CDR3 is TGTGCCAGCAGTTTATATCCGGATCAGCCCCAGCATTTT. Amino acid sequence: CASSLYPDQPQHF.

This clonotype was seen a handful of times. This chain links TRBV7-6 with TRBJ2-3, with 12 bases matching TRBD2. Trimming took 2 bases from V and 4 from J; bases not matched to a gene: 10. Germline-derived CDR1 and CDR2 are SGHVS and FNYEAQ. This CDR3 comprises 18 residues. CDR3 loop: CASSLSATSGRPADTQYF. CDR3 bases: TGTGCCAGCAGCTTATCCGCGACTAGCGGGAGACCCGCAGATACGCAGTATTTT.

As regards this clonotype: A read error may be the cause here, since a much bigger clone is one base away. The conserved closing phenylalanine or tryptophan is absent in this CDR3, likely reflecting a read error. The chain carries TRBV28 and TRBJ1-6; no clear D gene. From germline, CDR1 is MDHEN and CDR2 SYDVKM. The CDR3 has 15 amino acids. Trimming left V 5 bases short and J 7 bases short, with 15 bases between. The CDR3 sequence: CASSLPRGRNSPLHL. The CDR3 region has the DNA TGTGCCAGCAGTCTCCCCCGAGGGCGGAATTCACCCCTCCACCTT.

The genes are TRBV6-1 and TRBJ1-1, with TRBD1 as a possible D gene (6 bases). The CDR3 consists of 15 residues. Per germline, CDR1 MNHNS and CDR2 SASEGT. V lost 2 bases and J 0 bases, leaving 10 bases between the germline ends. CDR3 nucleotides: TGTGCCAGCAGTGAACAGACAGGAATGAACACTGAAGCTTTCTTT. Protein product: CASSEQTGMNTEAFF.

This chain uses TRBV7-9 with TRBJ2-1; D gene ambiguous. The CDR3 has 17 residues. The V and J ends lost 5 bases and 7 bases respectively, with 24 bases between them. Germline V gene lookup returns CDR1 SEHNR and CDR2 FQNEAQ (reference sequence). DNA for the CDR3: TGTGCCAGCAGCCCCCCTGCCCAGCGCGCGTTAGGGAATGAGCAGTTCTTC. This gives the protein CASSPPAQRALGNEQFF.

As to this clonotype: A junction end diverges from the germline sequence, so it may reflect a read error. As DNA, the CDR3 is TGTGCCAGTAGTTGGGGCCGCACAAATACGCAGTATTTT. This codes for CASSWGRTNTQYF. The V call is TRBV19, the J call TRBJ2-3; D is perhaps TRBD1 (5 bases). This CDR3 region has 13 residues. Germline V lookup: CDR1 LNHDA, CDR2 SQIVND (reference sequence).

This clonotype was seen a few times. The gene calls are TRBV6-6 and TRBJ2-3; TRBD2 aligns across 8 bases. This CDR3 is built from 15 residues. CDR1 and CDR2 from the germline V gene are MNHNY and SVGAGI (reference sequence). V lost 4 bases and J lost 2; bases outside the gene matches: 5. CDR3 in DNA: TGTGCCAGCAGTTCACGGACTAGCAACACAGATACGCAGTATTTT. This translates into CASSSRTSNTDTQYF.

The chain couples TRBV4-1 to TRBJ2-3, with a possible D match to TRBD2 (5 bases). The CDR3 runs to 15 residues. The germline gives CDR1 MGHRA, CDR2 YSYEKL. V was shortened by 4 bases and J by 0 bases, with 11 bases between the two germline ends. Here the CDR3 reads CASSPAGDSTDTQYF. In nucleotides, the CDR3 is TGCGCCAGCAGCCCCGCGGGTGATAGCACAGATACGCAGTATTTT.

In this sample, this clonotype turned up many times. The chain is built from TRBV28 and TRBJ2-7; TRBD1 is a possible D gene (6 bases). V dropped 5 bases and J dropped 2 bases, with 10 bases sitting between them. This CDR3 region has 13 residues. Per germline, CDR1 MDHEN and CDR2 SYDVKM. This CDR3 reads CASSPNRAYEQYF. The CDR3 nucleotides are TGTGCCAGCAGTCCAAACAGGGCCTACGAGCAGTACTTC.

This clonotype came up a few times. J is TRBJ1-1 and V is TRBV10-3; 8 positions agree with TRBD1. The junction had 7 bases not matched to a gene; V was cut back by 3 bases and J by 4 bases. Germline V gene lookup returns CDR1 ENHRY and CDR2 SYGVKD. The CDR3 length is 15 residues. DNA for the CDR3: TGTGCCATCAGTGACGACAGGGGTTTGAGCACTGAAGCTTTCTTT. This codes for CAISDDRGLSTEAFF.

This clonotype was observed at least ten times. V and J are TRBV28 and TRBJ2-3; 8 positions agree with TRBD2. Per the germline V gene, CDR1 is MDHEN and CDR2 is SYDVKM. Trimming removed 7 bases from V and 0 bases from J; junction bases left unmatched: 12. This CDR3 spans 17 amino acids. The CDR3 sequence is CASTPMSTSASTDTQYF. DNA of the CDR3: TGTGCCAGCACCCCAATGTCGACTAGCGCCAGCACAGATACGCAGTATTTT.

V and J are TRBV12-3 or TRBV12-4 and TRBJ2-5, with D possibly being TRBD1 (6 bases). The V end lost 6 bases, the J end lost 5 bases, and 19 bases lay between the germline ends. The CDR3 loop spans 15 amino acids. CDR3 DNA sequence: TGTGCCAGCAGGACAGACTACAGGGATGTGGAGACCCAGTACTTC. It is translated as CASRTDYRDVETQYF.

This chain connects TRBV12-3 or TRBV12-4 to TRBJ2-2; TRBD1 matches 8 bases. The CDR3 is made up of 16 amino acids. V lost 5 bases and J lost 4; bases outside the gene matches: 9. CDR3 in DNA: TGTGCCAGCAGTGCCGACAGGGGAGGTGGCACCGGGGAGCTGTTTTTT. It yields the protein CASSADRGGGTGELFF.

This clonotype occurred many times. The V and J genes are TRBV20-1 and TRBJ2-3; TRBD1 agrees at 9 bases. CDR1 is DFQATT and CDR2 is SNEGSKA in the germline V gene (reference sequence). The CDR3 length is 15 residues. Germline trimming cut 5 bases from V and 3 bases from J; bases unmatched to any gene: 9. The CDR3 is CSARKVQGATDTQYF. DNA of the CDR3: TGCAGTGCTCGAAAAGTACAGGGGGCAACAGATACGCAGTATTTT.

As to this clonotype: This may come from a read error, since a much larger clone is one base off. The chain recombines TRBV25-1 with TRBJ1-1; TRBD1 matches at 9 bases. This CDR3 is built from 13 residues. The germline gives CDR1 MGHDK, CDR2 SYGVNS. The CDR3 is CVSSLDRGSEAFF. CDR3 coding DNA: TGTGTCAGCTCTTTAGACAGGGGGTCTGAAGCTTTCTTT.

Comment on this clonotype: Here the CDR3 omits its conserved ending phenylalanine or tryptophan, so a read error is the likely source. This chain connects TRBV12-3 or TRBV12-4 to TRBJ1-1; D not certain. V lost 3 bases, J lost 11 bases, and 13 bases lay in between. The CDR3 contains 12 residues. CDR3 sequence reads: CASSFGFGEAFL. CDR3 DNA: TGTGCCAGCAGTTTCGGCTTTGGTGAGGCTTTCCTT.

Notes on this clonotype: A much larger clone differs by one base, so this may be a read error. The genes are TRBV29-1 and TRBJ1-2, with TRBD1 as a possible D gene (6 bases). Trimming cost V 3 bases and J 4 bases, with 12 bases left between them. There are 13 residues in the CDR3. CDR1 is SQVTM, CDR2 ANQGSEA, per germline. The chain's CDR3 is CSVDDRGFYGYTF. CDR3 sequence (DNA): TGCAGCGTTGACGATAGGGGGTTCTATGGCTACACCTTC. Complete variable domain (other parts from reference TRBV29-1 and TRBJ1-2): SAVISQKPSRDICQRGTSLTIQCQVDSQVTMMFWYRQQPGQSLTLIATANQGSEATYESGFVIDKFPISRPNLTFSTLTVSNMSPEDSSIYLCSVDDRGFYGYTFGSGTRLTVV.

Concerning this clonotype: A much larger clonotype is one base distant, so this may be a read error. V and J are TRBV28 and TRBJ2-7; 7 nucleotides align to TRBD2. The germline V gene has CDR1 MDHEN and CDR2 SYDVKM. This CDR3 has 14 amino acids. CDR3 in DNA: TGTGCCAGCAGTCCACAGTGGGGGGACTACAAGCAGTACTTC. This encodes CASSPQWGDYKQYF. The complete variable domain, with remaining parts taken from reference TRBV28 and TRBJ2-7, reads DVKVTQSSRYLVKRTGEKVFLECVQDMDHENMFWYRQDPGLGLRLIYFSYDVKMKEKGDIPEGYSVSREKKERFSLILESASTNQTSMYLCASSPQWGDYKQYFGPGTRLTVT.

This clonotype was seen only a few times. The chain is built from TRBV5-5 and TRBJ1-4; 7 bases align to TRBD1. J lost 5 bases, V lost 0 bases, and 4 bases had no gene match. Per the germline V gene, CDR1 is SGHKS and CDR2 is YYEKEE (reference sequence). CDR3 length: 15 residues. The CDR3 sequence is CASSLAGTVNEKLFF. The CDR3 coding sequence is TGTGCCAGCAGCTTGGCGGGGACAGTCAATGAAAAACTGTTTTTT.

As to this clonotype: Since no conserved phenylalanine or tryptophan closes the CDR3, a read error is the likely cause. The genes are TRBV27 and TRBJ2-3; 9 nucleotides match TRBD2. The germline V gene encodes CDR1 MNHEY and CDR2 SMNVEV (reference sequence). After removal of 5 bases from V and 3 bases from J, the junction contained 9 bases not matched to a gene. There are 16 residues in the CDR3. CDR3 protein: CASSTGVSGSTDTQYS. Written as DNA, the CDR3 is TGTGCCAGCAGTACCGGCGTTAGCGGGAGTACAGATACGCAGTATTCT.